The rows below give T cell receptor beta chains drawn from one sample of a study of cytomegalovirus exposure and HLA in healthy donors. Assay used: immunoSEQ multiplex PCR; TCRdb lists only in-frame clones, some missing. The sample contains about 120,000 clones, around 10% of which appear only once. Source material: PBMCs. These receptor sequences come from a man aged 25-45 years in good health and CMV-seronegative. CDR3s include the opening cysteine and the closing phenylalanine or tryptophan. The D gene is left open where the match is weak. Expanded clones are given a class, and other clones once, few, many or no size at all.

abundance	len	v_gene	d_gene	j_gene	CDR3aa	CDR3nt
.	14	TRBV6-5	.	TRBJ1-1	CASISGFENTEAFF	TGTGCCAGCATCTCGGGGTTCGAGAACACTGAAGCTTTCTTT
.	16	TRBV29-1	.	TRBJ2-1	CSVTLVTESGYNEQFF	TGCAGCGTTACCCTAGTTACCGAATCCGGCTACAATGAGCAGTTCTTC
few	17	TRBV5-1	TRBD2	TRBJ2-3	CASSGGTSGSRTDTQYF	TGCGCCAGCAGCGGGGGGACTAGCGGCTCTCGCACAGATACGCAGTATTTT
.	15	TRBV15	TRBD2	TRBJ2-7	CATSSGLAGVSEQYF	TGTGCCACCAGCAGTGGACTAGCGGGAGTCAGCGAGCAGTACTTC
.	21	TRBV21-1	.	TRBJ1-5	CASSNRGTDISLNPGYQPQHF	TGTGCCAGCAGCAACCGCGGGACAGATATCTCCCTGAATCCGGGTTATCAGCCCCAGCATTTT
few	15	TRBV5-4	TRBD1	TRBJ1-4	CASTFTGTGNEKLFF	TGTGCCAGCACCTTCACCGGGACAGGGAATGAAAAACTGTTTTTT
.	13	TRBV6-5	.	TRBJ2-7	CASSGGLSYEQYF	TGTGCCAGCAGTGGGGGCTTAAGCTACGAGCAGTACTTC
.	16	TRBV4-1	TRBD1	TRBJ2-7	CASSPRAPGGSYEQYF	TGCGCCAGCAGCCCCCGCGCCCCAGGGGGCTCCTACGAGCAGTACTTC
once	15	TRBV27	.	TRBJ1-6	CASSLGSGLNSPLHF	TGTGCCAGCAGTCTAGGATCGGGACTTAATTCACCCCTCCACTTT
.	12	TRBV5-6	.	TRBJ2-7	CASSLTEYEQYF	TGTGCCAGCAGCCTGACAGAATACGAGCAGTACTTC
.	10	TRBV29-1	.	TRBJ2-4	CSAQGNIQYF	TGCAGCGCGCAGGGGAACATTCAGTACTTC
.	14	TRBV5-6	.	TRBJ1-6	CASTLRQDNSPLHF	TGTGCCAGCACCTTACGGCAGGATAATTCACCCCTCCACTTT
.	15	TRBV5-4	.	TRBJ2-7	CASSNPATGIYEQYF	TGTGCCAGCAGCAACCCAGCCACAGGGATCTACGAGCAGTACTTC
few	17	TRBV11-3	.	TRBJ2-2	CASSNQPGQGYTGELFF	TGTGCCAGCAGCAACCAACCGGGACAAGGATACACCGGGGAGCTGTTTTTT
few	15	TRBV5-4	TRBD1	TRBJ1-1	CASSLLGQMNTEAFF	TGTGCCAGCAGCTTGTTGGGACAGATGAACACTGAAGCTTTCTTT
few	15	TRBV7-3	TRBD1	TRBJ2-7	CASSSDYRGPHEQYF	TGTGCCAGCAGCTCGGACTACAGGGGGCCCCACGAGCAGTACTTC
.	15	TRBV2	TRBD1	TRBJ1-6	CASTSGRGQGSPLHF	TGTGCCAGCACTAGCGGGAGGGGACAGGGATCACCCCTCCACTTT
few	15	TRBV9	.	TRBJ2-3	CASSHLGTDTDTQYF	TGTGCCAGCAGCCATTTAGGTACAGACACAGATACGCAGTATTTT
few	16	TRBV2	TRBD2	TRBJ2-5	CASSEARLAGVETQYF	TGTGCCAGCAGTGAAGCGCGGCTAGCGGGAGTAGAGACCCAGTACTTC
few	14	TRBV27	TRBD1	TRBJ1-4	CASSWTGLREKLFF	TGTGCCAGCAGTTGGACAGGGCTGAGGGAAAAACTGTTTTTT
few	14	TRBV9	TRBD1	TRBJ2-5	CASSVRGNQETQYF	TGTGCCAGCAGCGTCAGGGGGAACCAAGAGACCCAGTACTTC